This is a list of T cell receptor beta chains from one sample in a study of T cells after yellow fever vaccination. TCRdb independently ran MiXCR on the 5' RACE reads; one entry per CDR3 protein. Found here are some 160,000 distinct CDR3 sequences, about a tenth of them singletons; the top ten hold roughly 40%. The specimen was CD8+ T cells sorted from PBMCs, collected 45 days after the yellow fever booster vaccination. These receptors came from a man aged 18 to 30 who received the YFV17D yellow fever vaccine. Each CDR3 is given with its conserved first and last residue. Fields, in order: V gene, J gene, clone size, D gene, CDR3 DNA, CDR3 protein. D genes are given only for firm matches. Clone size is given for some rows only: seen once, a few or many times, or a class if the clone is expanded.

V: TRBV4-3
J: TRBJ1-5
size: few
D: TRBD1
DNA: TGCGCCAGCAGCCAAGATGTAGACAGGGGGACCTTGGGGTTTAATCAGCCCCAGCATTTT
CDR3: CASSQDVDRGTLGFNQPQHF

V: TRBV10-3
J: TRBJ1-1
size: NA
D: NA
DNA: TGTGCCATTGACAGTGAGGGCACTGAAGCTTTCTTT
CDR3: CAIDSEGTEAFF

V: TRBV9
J: TRBJ1-5
size: NA
D: NA
DNA: TGTGCCAGCAGCGTAGGGAGGGGCAATCAGCCCCAGCATTTT
CDR3: CASSVGRGNQPQHF

V: TRBV5-6
J: TRBJ2-6
size: NA
D: NA
DNA: TGTGCCAGCAGCTTGGACGGCCTCTCTGGGGCCAACGTCCTGACTTTC
CDR3: CASSLDGLSGANVLTF

V: TRBV2
J: TRBJ2-3
size: many
D: TRBD1
DNA: TGTGCCAGCAGCTACCGGGACAGGGGGCGCGATACGCAGTATTTT
CDR3: CASSYRDRGRDTQYF

V: TRBV10-3
J: TRBJ1-4
size: many
D: NA
DNA: TGTGCCATCAGGCCGGGAACGGGGGAAAAACTGTTTTTT
CDR3: CAIRPGTGEKLFF

V: TRBV4-1
J: TRBJ1-3
size: NA
D: TRBD1
DNA: TGCGCCAGCAGCCAAAAGGACAGGGGTGACACCATATATTTT
CDR3: CASSQKDRGDTIYF

V: TRBV4-2
J: TRBJ2-3
size: few
D: NA
DNA: TGTGCCAGCAGCCCCTCTCTTGCGGGGAAGACAGATACGCAGTATTTT
CDR3: CASSPSLAGKTDTQYF

V: TRBV27
J: TRBJ2-5
size: few
D: NA
DNA: TGTGCCAGCAGTTACGACAGCCGCGAGGAAGAGACCCAGTACTTC
CDR3: CASSYDSREEETQYF

V: TRBV29-1
J: TRBJ2-5
size: NA
D: NA
DNA: TGCAGCGTTGAAAAAGAGGGTCAAGAGACCCAGTACTTC
CDR3: CSVEKEGQETQYF

V: TRBV4-1
J: TRBJ2-1
size: NA
D: TRBD2
DNA: TGCGCCAGCAGCCAAAGACTAGCGGGGGTACACAATGAGCAGTTCTTC
CDR3: CASSQRLAGVHNEQFF

V: TRBV7-9
J: TRBJ1-1
size: few
D: TRBD1
DNA: TGTGCCAGCAGCTACATCGGACAGGGTGGCACTGAAGCTTTCTTT
CDR3: CASSYIGQGGTEAFF

V: TRBV7-3
J: TRBJ1-1
size: NA
D: NA
DNA: TGTGCCAGCAGCTTATACGATAAGAACACTGAAGCTTTCTTT
CDR3: CASSLYDKNTEAFF

V: TRBV5-4
J: TRBJ1-3
size: few
D: TRBD1
DNA: TGTGCCAGCAGGACTCAGGGGGCTACGAGCGGAAACACCATATATTTT
CDR3: CASRTQGATSGNTIYF

V: TRBV12-3/TRBV12-4
J: TRBJ1-4
size: few
D: NA
DNA: TGTGCCAGCAGTTTAAGTTACCCCCGTCAGGAGAACCGTTATGCAACTAATGAAAAACTGTTTTTT
CDR3: CASSLSYPRQENRYATNEKLFF

V: TRBV6-5
J: TRBJ2-7
size: few
D: NA
DNA: TGTGCCACCAAGTTAACCTCCTCCTACGAGCAGTACTTC
CDR3: CATKLTSSYEQYF

V: TRBV7-9
J: TRBJ2-5
size: few
D: TRBD2
DNA: TGTGCCAGCAGCTTTTTCCCCAGCGGGGGGTACCGACGGGTTCAGGAGACCCAGTACTTC
CDR3: CASSFFPSGGYRRVQETQYF

V: TRBV4-1
J: TRBJ2-5
size: few
D: TRBD2
DNA: TGCGCCAGCAGCCCGCTAGCGGGAGCATTGGAGACCCAGTACTTC
CDR3: CASSPLAGALETQYF

V: TRBV6-5
J: TRBJ2-3
size: few
D: NA
DNA: TGTGCCAGCAGTTCCGGCAGCACAGATACGCAGTATTTT
CDR3: CASSSGSTDTQYF

V: TRBV2
J: TRBJ1-6
size: NA
D: NA
DNA: TGTGCCAGCAGTGAAAACCCTGTGGGTTCACCCCTCCACTTT
CDR3: CASSENPVGSPLHF

V: TRBV9
J: TRBJ2-5
size: few
D: TRBD2
DNA: TGTGCCAGCAGCTCACCCGGGACTAGGGGGGAGACCCAGTACTTC
CDR3: CASSSPGTRGETQYF

V: TRBV27
J: TRBJ2-7
size: NA
D: NA
DNA: TGTGCCAGCAGTTTATCGGGCCCCATAGGTACCTACGAGCAGTACTTC
CDR3: CASSLSGPIGTYEQYF

V: TRBV5-1
J: TRBJ1-6
size: NA
D: TRBD1
DNA: TGCGCCAGCAGTCGGGACAGGGAAGTTTTCTATAATTCACCCCTCCACTTT
CDR3: CASSRDREVFYNSPLHF

V: TRBV4-2
J: TRBJ2-1
size: NA
D: NA
DNA: TGTGCCAGCAGCCCCCCCGGAGACTCGGGATACAATGAGCAGTTCTTC
CDR3: CASSPPGDSGYNEQFF

V: TRBV28
J: TRBJ2-7
size: NA
D: NA
DNA: TGTGCCAGCAGTTCTTTAGCCCCCGAGCAGTACTTC
CDR3: CASSSLAPEQYF

V: TRBV6-5
J: TRBJ2-7
size: many
D: TRBD1
DNA: TGTGCCAGCAGTAACAGGGGGTACGCACTCGGTGAGCAGTACTTC
CDR3: CASSNRGYALGEQYF

V: TRBV7-9
J: TRBJ2-2
size: NA
D: NA
DNA: TGTGCCAGCAGCTTAGTTCTCTCCGCCGGGGAGCTGTTTTTT
CDR3: CASSLVLSAGELFF

V: TRBV19
J: TRBJ2-1
size: NA
D: TRBD1
DNA: TGTGCCAGTAGTACGACAGGGAATGAGCAGTTCTTC
CDR3: CASSTTGNEQFF

V: TRBV7-9
J: TRBJ1-5
size: NA
D: NA
DNA: TGTGCCAGCTGCCCGGGGGGTATTGGCAATCTGCCCCAGCATTTT
CDR3: CASCPGGIGNLPQHF

V: TRBV5-4
J: TRBJ2-3
size: NA
D: TRBD2
DNA: TGTGCCAGCAGCTACCCCGGGGGACTAGCCACAGATACGCAGTATTTT
CDR3: CASSYPGGLATDTQYF

V: TRBV5-1
J: TRBJ2-6
size: many
D: NA
DNA: TGCGCCAGCAGCTTGGAAGTGATCTCTGGGGCCAACGTCCTGACTTTC
CDR3: CASSLEVISGANVLTF

V: TRBV29-1
J: TRBJ2-7
size: few
D: TRBD1
DNA: TGCAGCGTTCGGACAGGGGAGGCCTACGAGCAGTACTTC
CDR3: CSVRTGEAYEQYF

V: TRBV18
J: TRBJ2-5
size: NA
D: NA
DNA: TGTGCCAGCTCACCACGGGACATGGTCCAAGAGACCCAGTACTTC
CDR3: CASSPRDMVQETQYF

V: TRBV2
J: TRBJ2-5
size: NA
D: NA
DNA: TGTGCCAGCAGTGAAGGATACAGGGTTTATGACGAGACCCAGTACTTC
CDR3: CASSEGYRVYDETQYF

V: TRBV27
J: TRBJ1-1
size: many
D: TRBD1
DNA: TGTGCCAGCAGTCCACAGCCCGGACAGGGCTTTTCGACTGAAGCTTTCTTT
CDR3: CASSPQPGQGFSTEAFF

V: TRBV15
J: TRBJ2-1
size: many
D: NA
DNA: TGTGCCACCAGCCCGGGAGTCGGTGAGCAGTTCTTC
CDR3: CATSPGVGEQFF

V: TRBV4-3
J: TRBJ1-5
size: many
D: NA
DNA: TGCGCCAGCAGCCAAGACAGGGCTGGCAATCAGCCCCAGCATTTT
CDR3: CASSQDRAGNQPQHF

V: TRBV10-1
J: TRBJ2-5
size: few
D: NA
DNA: TGCGCCAGCAGTGAGCCCGGTGAAGAGACCCAGTACTTC
CDR3: CASSEPGEETQYF

V: TRBV27
J: TRBJ1-5
size: few
D: NA
DNA: TGTGCCAGCAGTTTACAGGGCTACAATCAGCCCCAGCATTTT
CDR3: CASSLQGYNQPQHF

V: TRBV12-3/TRBV12-4
J: TRBJ2-1
size: few
D: TRBD1
DNA: TGTGCCAGCACCTTTGACAGGGTTGATGAGCAGTTCTTC
CDR3: CASTFDRVDEQFF

V: TRBV5-5
J: TRBJ2-7
size: few
D: NA
DNA: TGTGCCAGCAGCATAGCTTACGAGCAGTACTTC
CDR3: CASSIAYEQYF

V: TRBV7-9
J: TRBJ2-2
size: few
D: NA
DNA: TGTGCCAGCAGCTTAGCGGGCCGGCAGGGGAACACCGGGGAGCTGTTTTTT
CDR3: CASSLAGRQGNTGELFF

V: TRBV13
J: TRBJ2-1
size: NA
D: NA
DNA: TGTGCCAGCAGCCCCGGGGTCCACAATGAGCAGTTCTTC
CDR3: CASSPGVHNEQFF

V: TRBV11-2
J: TRBJ2-3
size: many
D: TRBD2
DNA: TGTGCCAGCAGCTTTACTAGCGGGGGTACAGATACGCAGTATTTT
CDR3: CASSFTSGGTDTQYF

V: TRBV29-1
J: TRBJ2-7
size: few
D: TRBD1
DNA: TGCAGCGTAACCCGCGGGACAGGCCTCGAGCAGTACTTC
CDR3: CSVTRGTGLEQYF

V: TRBV4-1
J: TRBJ1-1
size: many
D: NA
DNA: TGCGCCAGCAGCCTCAGGTCGAACACTGAAGCTTTCTTT
CDR3: CASSLRSNTEAFF

V: TRBV6-2/TRBV6-3
J: TRBJ2-7
size: NA
D: NA
DNA: TGTGCCAGCAGTTCAACCGACTACGAGCAGTACTTC
CDR3: CASSSTDYEQYF

V: TRBV7-8
J: TRBJ1-1
size: many
D: TRBD1
DNA: TGTGCCAGCAGCGGACCGGGACAGGGCGACACTGAAGCTTTCTTT
CDR3: CASSGPGQGDTEAFF

V: TRBV7-9
J: TRBJ2-6
size: NA
D: NA
DNA: TGTGCCAGCAGCTCGTACAGGGTATCTGGGGCCAACGTCCTGACTTTC
CDR3: CASSSYRVSGANVLTF

V: TRBV29-1
J: TRBJ1-2
size: many
D: NA
DNA: TGCAGCGTTGATCGGGGCGGCTATGGCTACACCTTC
CDR3: CSVDRGGYGYTF

V: TRBV6-1
J: TRBJ2-1
size: NA
D: TRBD1
DNA: TGTGCCAGCAGATCGACAGGGTTGAATATCAATGAGCAGTTCTTC
CDR3: CASRSTGLNINEQFF

V: TRBV7-8
J: TRBJ1-2
size: NA
D: TRBD1
DNA: TGTGCCAGCAGCTTAGTCGGCCCAACAGGGGATGGCTACACCTTC
CDR3: CASSLVGPTGDGYTF

V: TRBV7-9
J: TRBJ2-3
size: many
D: TRBD2
DNA: TGTGCCAGCAGCTCCACAGCGGGGGGGCCCGGAGATACGCAGTATTTT
CDR3: CASSSTAGGPGDTQYF

V: TRBV10-3
J: TRBJ2-1
size: NA
D: TRBD1
DNA: TGTGCCATCAGTGACCTGGGGGACAGGTATGAAGGGTCCTACAATGAGCAGTTCTTC
CDR3: CAISDLGDRYEGSYNEQFF

V: TRBV6-2/TRBV6-3
J: TRBJ2-7
size: few
D: NA
DNA: TGTGCCAGCAGTGATGGGAGCGTTCTGCGCGGGTCCGAGCAGTACTTC
CDR3: CASSDGSVLRGSEQYF